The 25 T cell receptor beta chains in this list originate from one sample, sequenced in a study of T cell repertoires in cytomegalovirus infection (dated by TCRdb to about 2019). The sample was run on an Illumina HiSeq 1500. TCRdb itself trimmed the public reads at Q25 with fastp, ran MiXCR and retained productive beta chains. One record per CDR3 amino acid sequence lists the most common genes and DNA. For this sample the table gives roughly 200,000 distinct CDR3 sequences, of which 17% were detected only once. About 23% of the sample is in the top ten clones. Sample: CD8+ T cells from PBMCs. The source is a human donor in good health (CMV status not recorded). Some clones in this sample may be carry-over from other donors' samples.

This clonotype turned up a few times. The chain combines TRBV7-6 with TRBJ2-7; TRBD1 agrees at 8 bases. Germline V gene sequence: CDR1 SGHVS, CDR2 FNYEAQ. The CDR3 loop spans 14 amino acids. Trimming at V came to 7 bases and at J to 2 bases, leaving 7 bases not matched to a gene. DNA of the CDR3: TGTGCCAGCAAATACGGACAGGGCCCCTACGAGCAGTACTTC. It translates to CASKYGQGPYEQYF.

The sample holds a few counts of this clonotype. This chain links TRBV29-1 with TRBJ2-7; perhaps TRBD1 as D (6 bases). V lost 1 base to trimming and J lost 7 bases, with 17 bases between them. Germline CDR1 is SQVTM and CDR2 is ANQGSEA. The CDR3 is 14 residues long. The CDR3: CSVEVWDTKREQYF. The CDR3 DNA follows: TGCAGCGTTGAAGTATGGGACACAAAGAGGGAGCAGTACTTC.

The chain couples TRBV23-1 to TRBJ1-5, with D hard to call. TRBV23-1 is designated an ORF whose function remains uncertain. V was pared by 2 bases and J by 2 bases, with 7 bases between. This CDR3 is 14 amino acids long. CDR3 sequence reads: CASSQQVRNQPQHF. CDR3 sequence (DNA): TGCGCCAGCAGTCAACAGGTCCGCAATCAGCCCCAGCATTTT.

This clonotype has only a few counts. Here the CDR3 DNA reads TGCGCCAGCAGCCAAGACTCTCCCACCCGGGCCAGCTCCTACGAGCAGTACTTC. Its translation is CASSQDSPTRASSYEQYF. This chain joins TRBV4-3 and TRBJ2-7, with D unresolved. From germline, CDR1 is LGHNA and CDR2 YSLEER. The V end lost 0 bases, the J end lost 0 bases, and 18 bases lay between the germline ends. The length of the CDR3 is 18 residues.

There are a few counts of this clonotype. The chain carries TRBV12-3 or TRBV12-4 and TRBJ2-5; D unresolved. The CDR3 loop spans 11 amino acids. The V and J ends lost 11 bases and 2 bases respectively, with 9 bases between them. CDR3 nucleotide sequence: TGTGCCTGCTTACTACAAGAGACCCAGTACTTC. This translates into CACLLQETQYF.

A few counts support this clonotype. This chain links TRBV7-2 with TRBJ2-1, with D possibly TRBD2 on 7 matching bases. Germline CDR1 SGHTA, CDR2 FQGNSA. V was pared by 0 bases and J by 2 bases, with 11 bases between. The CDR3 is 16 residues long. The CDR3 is CASSLAGGPAYNEQFF. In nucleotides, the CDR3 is TGTGCCAGCAGCTTAGCCGGGGGGCCAGCCTACAATGAGCAGTTCTTC.

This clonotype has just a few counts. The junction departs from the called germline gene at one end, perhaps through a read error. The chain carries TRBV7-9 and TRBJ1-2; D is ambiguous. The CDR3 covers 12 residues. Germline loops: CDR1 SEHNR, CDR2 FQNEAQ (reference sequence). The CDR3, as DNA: TGTGCCAGCAGTGGTTCGGGTCTGGACCTTCTCTTC. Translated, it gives CASSGSGLDLLF.

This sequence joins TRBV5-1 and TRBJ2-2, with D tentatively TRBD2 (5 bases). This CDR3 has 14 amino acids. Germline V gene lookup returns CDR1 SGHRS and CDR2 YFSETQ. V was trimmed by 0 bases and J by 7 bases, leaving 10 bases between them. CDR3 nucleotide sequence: TGCGCCAGCAGCTTGGACAGAGGGCACGGGGAGCTGTTTTTT. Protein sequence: CASSLDRGHGELFF.

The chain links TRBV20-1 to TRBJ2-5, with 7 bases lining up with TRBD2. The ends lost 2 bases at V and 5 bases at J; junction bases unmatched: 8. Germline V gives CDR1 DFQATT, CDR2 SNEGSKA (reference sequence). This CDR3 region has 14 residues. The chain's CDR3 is CSARSPGGWETQYF. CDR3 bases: TGCAGTGCTAGATCCCCGGGGGGATGGGAGACCCAGTACTTC.

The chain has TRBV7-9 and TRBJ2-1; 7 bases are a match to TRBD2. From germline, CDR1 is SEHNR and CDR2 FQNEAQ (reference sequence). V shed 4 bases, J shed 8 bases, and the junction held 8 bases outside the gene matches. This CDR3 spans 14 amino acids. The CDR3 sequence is CASSSQLLADEQFF. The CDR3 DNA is TGTGCCAGCAGCTCGCAACTTCTAGCGGATGAGCAGTTCTTC.

The CDR3 reads CASSPAGGEGTGELFF. CDR3 DNA: TGTGCCAGCAGCCCAGCCGGAGGGGAAGGGACCGGGGAGCTGTTTTTT. The chain joins TRBV7-9 to TRBJ2-2; D is perhaps TRBD2 (6 bases). V gave up 5 bases and J gave up 5 bases, with 18 bases separating them. Looked up from germline, CDR1 is SEHNR and CDR2 is FQNEAQ (reference sequence). The CDR3 is 16 residues long.

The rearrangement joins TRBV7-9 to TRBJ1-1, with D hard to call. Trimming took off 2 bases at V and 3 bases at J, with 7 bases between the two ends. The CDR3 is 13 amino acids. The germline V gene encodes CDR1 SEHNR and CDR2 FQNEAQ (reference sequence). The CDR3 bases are TGTGCCAGCAGCTTAAGGTGGGACACTGAAGCTTTCTTT. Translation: CASSLRWDTEAFF. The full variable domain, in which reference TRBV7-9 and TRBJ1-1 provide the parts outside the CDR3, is DTGVSQNPRHKITKRGQNVTFRCDPISEHNRLYWYRQTLGQGPEFLTYFQNEAQLEKSRLLSDRFSAERPKGSFSTLEIQRTEQGDSAMYLCASSLRWDTEAFFGQGTRLTVV.

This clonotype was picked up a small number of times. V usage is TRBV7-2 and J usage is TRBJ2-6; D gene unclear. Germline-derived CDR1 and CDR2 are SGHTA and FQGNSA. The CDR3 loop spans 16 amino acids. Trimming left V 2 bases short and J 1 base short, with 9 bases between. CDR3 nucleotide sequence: TGTGCCAGCAGCTTAAATTGGCTGTCTGGGGCCAACGTCCTGACTTTC. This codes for CASSLNWLSGANVLTF.

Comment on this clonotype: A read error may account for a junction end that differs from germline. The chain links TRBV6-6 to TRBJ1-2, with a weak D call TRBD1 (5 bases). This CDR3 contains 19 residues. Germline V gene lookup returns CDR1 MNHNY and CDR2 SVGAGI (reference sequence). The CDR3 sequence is CASSYRPSGGSGDNDGYTF. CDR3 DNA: TGTGCCAGCAGTTACAGGCCGTCTGGTGGTTCGGGGGATAACGATGGCTACACCTTC.

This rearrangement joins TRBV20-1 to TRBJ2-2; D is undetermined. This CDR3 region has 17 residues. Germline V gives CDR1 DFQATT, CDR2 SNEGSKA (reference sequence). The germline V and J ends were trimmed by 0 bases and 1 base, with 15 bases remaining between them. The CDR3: CSARDYDHGGNTGELFF. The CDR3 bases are TGCAGTGCTAGAGATTATGACCATGGTGGGAACACCGGGGAGCTGTTTTTT.

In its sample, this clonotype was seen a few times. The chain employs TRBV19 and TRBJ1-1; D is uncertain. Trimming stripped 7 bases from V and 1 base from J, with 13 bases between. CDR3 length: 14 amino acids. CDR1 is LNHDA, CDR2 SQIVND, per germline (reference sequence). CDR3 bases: TGTGCCAGTACCGTGGCTCCAGGGAACACTGAAGCTTTCTTT. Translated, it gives CASTVAPGNTEAFF. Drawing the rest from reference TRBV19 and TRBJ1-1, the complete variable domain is DGGITQSPKYLFRKEGQNVTLSCEQNLNHDAMYWYRQDPGQGLRLIYYSQIVNDFQKGDIAEGYSVSREKKESFPLTVTSAQKNPTAFYLCASTVAPGNTEAFFGQGTRLTVV.

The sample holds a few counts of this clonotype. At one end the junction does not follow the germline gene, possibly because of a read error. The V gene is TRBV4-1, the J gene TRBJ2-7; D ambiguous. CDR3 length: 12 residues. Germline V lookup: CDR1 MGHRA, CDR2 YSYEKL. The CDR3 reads CASSQEAYEQYF. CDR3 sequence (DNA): TGTGCCAGCAGCCAGGAAGCCTACGAGCAGTACTTC.

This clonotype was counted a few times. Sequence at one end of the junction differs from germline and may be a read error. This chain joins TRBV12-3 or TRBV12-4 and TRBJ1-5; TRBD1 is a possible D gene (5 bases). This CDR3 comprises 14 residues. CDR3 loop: CASSLGDAIQPQHF. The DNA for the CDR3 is TGTGCCAGCAGCTTAGGGGACGCAATTCAGCCCCAGCATTTT.

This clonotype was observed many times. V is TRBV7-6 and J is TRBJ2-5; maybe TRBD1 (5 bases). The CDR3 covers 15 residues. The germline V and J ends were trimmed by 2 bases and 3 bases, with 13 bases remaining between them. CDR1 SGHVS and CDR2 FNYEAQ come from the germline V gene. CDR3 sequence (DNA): TGTGCCAGCAGCTTATTTGTAGGGGATAAAGAGACCCAGTACTTC. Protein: CASSLFVGDKETQYF. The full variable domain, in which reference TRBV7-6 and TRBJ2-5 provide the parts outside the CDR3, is GAGVSQSPRYKVTKRGQDVALRCDPISGHVSLYWYRQALGQGPEFLTYFNYEAQQDKSGLPNDRFSAERPEGSISTLTIQRTEQRDSAMYRCASSLFVGDKETQYFGPGTRLLVL.

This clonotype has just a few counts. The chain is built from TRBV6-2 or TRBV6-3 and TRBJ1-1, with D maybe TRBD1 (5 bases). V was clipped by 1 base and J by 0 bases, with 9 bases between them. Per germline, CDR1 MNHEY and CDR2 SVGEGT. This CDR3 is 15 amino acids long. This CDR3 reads CASSYFRDLNTEAFF. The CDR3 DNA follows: TGTGCCAGCAGTTACTTCAGGGACCTGAACACTGAAGCTTTCTTT.

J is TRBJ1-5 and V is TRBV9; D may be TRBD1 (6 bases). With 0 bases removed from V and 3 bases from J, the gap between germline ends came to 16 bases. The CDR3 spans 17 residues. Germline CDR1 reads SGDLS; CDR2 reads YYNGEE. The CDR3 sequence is CASSVEGVPSINQPQHF. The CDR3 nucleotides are TGTGCCAGCAGCGTAGAGGGGGTCCCCAGCATCAATCAGCCCCAGCATTTT.

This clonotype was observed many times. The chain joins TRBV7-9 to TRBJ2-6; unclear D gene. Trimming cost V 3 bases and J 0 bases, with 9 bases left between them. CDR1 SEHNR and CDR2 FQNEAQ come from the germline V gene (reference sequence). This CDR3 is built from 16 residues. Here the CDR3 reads CASSFRHFSGANVLTF. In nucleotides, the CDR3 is TGTGCCAGCAGCTTTAGGCATTTCTCTGGGGCCAACGTCCTGACTTTC.

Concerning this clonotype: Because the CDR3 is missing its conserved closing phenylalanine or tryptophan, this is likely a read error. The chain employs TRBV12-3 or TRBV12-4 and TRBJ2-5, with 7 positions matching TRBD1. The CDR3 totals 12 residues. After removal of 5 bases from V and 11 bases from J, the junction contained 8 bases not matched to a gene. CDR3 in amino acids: CASSGDRQSQYL. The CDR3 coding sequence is TGTGCCAGCAGTGGGGACAGACAGTCTCAGTACTTA.

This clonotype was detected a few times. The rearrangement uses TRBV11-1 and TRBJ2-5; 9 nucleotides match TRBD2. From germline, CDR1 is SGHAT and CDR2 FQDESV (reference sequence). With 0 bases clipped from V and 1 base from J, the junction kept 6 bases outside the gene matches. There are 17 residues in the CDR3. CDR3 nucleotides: TGTGCCAGCAGCTTAGCGCTCCTAGCGGGGAGCCAAGAGACCCAGTACTTC. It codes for CASSLALLAGSQETQYF. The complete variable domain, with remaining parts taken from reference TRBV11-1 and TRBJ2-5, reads EAEVAQSPRYKITEKSQAVAFWCDPISGHATLYWYRQILGQGPELLVQFQDESVVDDSQLPKDRFSAERLKGVDSTLKIQPAELGDSAMYLCASSLALLAGSQETQYFGPGTRLLVL.

CDR3 sequence: CASSYGGYYEQYF. Here the CDR3 DNA reads TGTGCCAGCAGTTACGGAGGGTACTACGAGCAGTACTTC. The rearrangement uses TRBV6-5 and TRBJ2-7; the D gene is possibly TRBD2 (6 bases). Trimming stripped 2 bases from V and 3 bases from J, with 8 bases between. CDR1 and CDR2 (germline): MNHEY, SVGAGI. This CDR3 comprises 13 residues.